These T cell receptor beta chains were read from a single sample in a study of blood T cell repertoires in COVID-19. The table came from immunoSEQ multiplex PCR; TCRdb's copy has only in-frame clones and leaves some out. The table includes about 120,000 clones, 90% detected once. The sample consisted of peripheral blood. The source of these receptors is a human donor with active COVID-19. The donor label of this sample is uncertain. Both conserved end residues are part of each CDR3. The D gene is left open where the match is weak. The size entry is marked missing in some rows and otherwise reads once, few, many or a size class.

clone size: once; V gene: TRBV29-1; D gene: TRBD2; J gene: TRBJ2-7; CDR3 DNA: TGCAGCGTTGGGGGGGAGGGCGAGCAGTACTTC; CDR3 protein: CSVGGEGEQYF
clone size: -; V gene: TRBV6-5; D gene: -; J gene: TRBJ2-3; CDR3 DNA: TGTGCCAGCAGTTACCCTGGGGCAGGCACAGATACGCAGTATTTT; CDR3 protein: CASSYPGAGTDTQYF
clone size: -; V gene: TRBV4-3; D gene: -; J gene: TRBJ1-4; CDR3 DNA: TGCGCCAGCAGCCAAGAATTTGTGGGGCAGGGATATGAAAAACTGTTTTTT; CDR3 protein: CASSQEFVGQGYEKLFF
clone size: -; V gene: TRBV28; D gene: -; J gene: TRBJ1-6; CDR3 DNA: TGTGCCAGCAGGGGGGTGGCAGGGGCCTATAATTCACCCCTCCACTTT; CDR3 protein: CASRGVAGAYNSPLHF
clone size: -; V gene: TRBV27; D gene: -; J gene: TRBJ2-2; CDR3 DNA: TGTGCCAGCAGTACAGTGAACACCGGGGAGCTGTTTTTT; CDR3 protein: CASSTVNTGELFF
clone size: -; V gene: TRBV28; D gene: TRBD2; J gene: TRBJ2-7; CDR3 DNA: TGTGCCAGCAGGGCGATCGGACTAGTGCAGTACTTC; CDR3 protein: CASRAIGLVQYF
clone size: -; V gene: TRBV19; D gene: -; J gene: TRBJ1-1; CDR3 DNA: TGTGCCAGTAATCAGGGTGGGAACACTGAAGCTTTCTTT; CDR3 protein: CASNQGGNTEAFF
clone size: -; V gene: TRBV7-9; D gene: -; J gene: TRBJ2-3; CDR3 DNA: TGTGCCAGCAGCGTATCCCTAAGCACAGATACGCAGTATTTT; CDR3 protein: CASSVSLSTDTQYF
clone size: -; V gene: TRBV14; D gene: -; J gene: TRBJ2-3; CDR3 DNA: TGTGCCAGCAGCCAAGGTCAGGGCAGCACAGATACGCAGTATTTT; CDR3 protein: CASSQGQGSTDTQYF
clone size: -; V gene: TRBV18; D gene: -; J gene: TRBJ2-7; CDR3 DNA: TGTGCCAGCTCACCCGCACTTCGCGCAGGGGGGTCCGAGCAGTACTTC; CDR3 protein: CASSPALRAGGSEQYF
clone size: -; V gene: TRBV13; D gene: -; J gene: TRBJ2-2; CDR3 DNA: TGTGCCAGCAGCTTAGAAGGGAGCTTCACCGGGGAGCTGTTTTTT; CDR3 protein: CASSLEGSFTGELFF
clone size: -; V gene: TRBV18; D gene: TRBD1; J gene: TRBJ1-1; CDR3 DNA: TGTGCCAGCTCACCACAGGGGACAGGGACTGTTGGGAACACTGAAGCTTTCTTT; CDR3 protein: CASSPQGTGTVGNTEAFF
clone size: -; V gene: TRBV7-9; D gene: -; J gene: TRBJ1-5; CDR3 DNA: TGTGCCAGCAGCCCTCTGGGATCGGGGCAGCCCCAGCATTTT; CDR3 protein: CASSPLGSGQPQHF
clone size: -; V gene: TRBV30; D gene: -; J gene: TRBJ2-3; CDR3 DNA: TGTGCCTGGAGAGAAGCCTATACGCAGTATTTT; CDR3 protein: CAWREAYTQYF
clone size: -; V gene: TRBV4-2; D gene: TRBD1; J gene: TRBJ1-3; CDR3 DNA: TGTGCCAGCAGCCCCTGGGACAGGACTGGAAACACCATATATTTT; CDR3 protein: CASSPWDRTGNTIYF
clone size: -; V gene: TRBV5-1; D gene: -; J gene: TRBJ2-7; CDR3 DNA: TGCGCCAGCAGCCCTAAGGGGCAGGGGTACGAGCAGTACTTC; CDR3 protein: CASSPKGQGYEQYF
clone size: -; V gene: TRBV4-2; D gene: -; J gene: TRBJ2-5; CDR3 DNA: TGTGCCAGCAGCCAAGAAGGGTTAGGGGGATTAGGAGAGACCCAGTACTTC; CDR3 protein: CASSQEGLGGLGETQYF
clone size: -; V gene: TRBV9; D gene: TRBD1; J gene: TRBJ2-3; CDR3 DNA: TGTGCCAGCAGCGTATTTGAGACAGGGTCCGATACGCAGTATTTT; CDR3 protein: CASSVFETGSDTQYF
clone size: -; V gene: TRBV6-2/TRBV6-3; D gene: -; J gene: TRBJ2-2; CDR3 DNA: TGTGCCAGCAGTTACAGGGGGGGAAGGACCGGGGAGCTGTTTTTT; CDR3 protein: CASSYRGGRTGELFF
clone size: -; V gene: TRBV25-1; D gene: TRBD1; J gene: TRBJ1-2; CDR3 DNA: TGTGCCAGCAGTGGGACAGGGCTCATTTATGGCTACACCTTC; CDR3 protein: CASSGTGLIYGYTF
clone size: -; V gene: TRBV6-5; D gene: -; J gene: TRBJ1-1; CDR3 DNA: TGTGCCAGCAGCTTCCGACATAACACTGAAGCTTTCTTT; CDR3 protein: CASSFRHNTEAFF
clone size: -; V gene: TRBV5-1; D gene: -; J gene: TRBJ1-3; CDR3 DNA: TGCGCCAGCAGCCCTACCACTCAGGGTGCTGGAAACACCATATATTTT; CDR3 protein: CASSPTTQGAGNTIYF